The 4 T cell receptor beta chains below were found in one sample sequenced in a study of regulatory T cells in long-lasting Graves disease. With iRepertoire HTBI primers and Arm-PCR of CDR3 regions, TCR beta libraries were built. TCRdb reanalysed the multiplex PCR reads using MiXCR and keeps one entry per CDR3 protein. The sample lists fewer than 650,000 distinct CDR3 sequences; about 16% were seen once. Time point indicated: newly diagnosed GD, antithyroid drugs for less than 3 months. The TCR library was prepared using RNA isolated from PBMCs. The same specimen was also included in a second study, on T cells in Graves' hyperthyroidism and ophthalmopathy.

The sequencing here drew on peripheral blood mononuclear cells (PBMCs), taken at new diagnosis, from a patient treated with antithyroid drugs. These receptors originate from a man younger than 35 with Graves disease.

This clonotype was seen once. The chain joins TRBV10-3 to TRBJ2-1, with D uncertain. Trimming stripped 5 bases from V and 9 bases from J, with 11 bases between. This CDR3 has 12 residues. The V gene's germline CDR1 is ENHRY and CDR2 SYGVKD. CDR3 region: CAISSNGGEQFF. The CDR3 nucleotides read TGTGCCATCAGTTCAAACGGCGGTGAGCAGTTCTTC.

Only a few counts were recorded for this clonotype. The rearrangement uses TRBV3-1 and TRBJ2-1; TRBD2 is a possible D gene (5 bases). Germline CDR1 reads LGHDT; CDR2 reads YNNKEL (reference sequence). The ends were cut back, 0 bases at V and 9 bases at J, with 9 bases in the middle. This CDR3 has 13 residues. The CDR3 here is CASSQDLRAEQFF. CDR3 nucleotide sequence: TGTGCCAGCAGCCAAGATCTGCGGGCTGAGCAGTTCTTC.

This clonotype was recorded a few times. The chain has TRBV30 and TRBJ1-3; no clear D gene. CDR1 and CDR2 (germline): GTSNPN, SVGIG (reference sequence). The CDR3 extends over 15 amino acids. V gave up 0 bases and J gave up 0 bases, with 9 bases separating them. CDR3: CAWSVNPDSGNTIYF. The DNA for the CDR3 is TGTGCCTGGAGTGTAAATCCCGACTCTGGAAACACCATATATTTT.

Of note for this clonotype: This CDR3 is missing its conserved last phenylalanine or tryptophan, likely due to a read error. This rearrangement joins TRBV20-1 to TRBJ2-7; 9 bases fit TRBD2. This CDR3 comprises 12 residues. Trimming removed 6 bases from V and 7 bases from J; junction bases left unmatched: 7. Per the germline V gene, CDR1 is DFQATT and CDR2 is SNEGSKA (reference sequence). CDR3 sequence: CSARLAVEEQYS. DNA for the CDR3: TGCAGTGCGCGACTAGCGGTAGAAGAGCAGTACTCC.